A selection of T cell receptor beta chains follows, all from one sample in a study of OX40 agonist ivuxolimab in advanced cancers. TCRdb's copy holds only in-frame clones and misses some; the assay was immunoSEQ multiplex PCR. The table has around 58,000 clones, more than 85% seen once. Sample: CD4+ or CD8+ T cells sorted from blood, taken in a trial of the OX40 agonist ivuxolimab. These receptors all come from an adult with an advanced solid tumor such as melanoma, head and neck, liver or kidney cancer. Both conserved end residues are part of each CDR3. A D gene is named only where the DNA matches it firmly. Size values are once, few and many counts, or a class for expanded clones, and some rows have none.

v_gene	len	abundance	d_gene	j_gene	CDR3nt	CDR3aa
TRBV29-1	11	once	.	TRBJ2-1	TGCAGCGTTCGACGGGCGCTTGAGCAGTTCTTC	CSVRRALEQFF
TRBV7-9	15	.	.	TRBJ2-7	TGTGCCAGCAGCGAAGCTTTTGGACAGTTGAACGAGCAGTACTTC	CASSEAFGQLNEQYF
TRBV6-1	12	.	.	TRBJ1-3	TGTGCCAGCAGTGAAGCGTGGAACACCATATATTTT	CASSEAWNTIYF
TRBV5-5	14	once	.	TRBJ1-2	TGTGCCAGCAGCTTGGCGCCCAGGTTAGAGGGCTACACCTTC	CASSLAPRLEGYTF
TRBV9	15	.	TRBD1	TRBJ2-1	TGTGCCAGCAGCATATCAGGGGGCGCAGGCAATGAGCAGTTCTTC	CASSISGGAGNEQFF
TRBV7-6	14	.	.	TRBJ2-3	TGTGCCAGCAGCGCTAACAGGGGCACAGATACGCAGTATTTT	CASSANRGTDTQYF
TRBV11-2	13	.	.	TRBJ2-5	TGTGCCAGCAGCCAAGATCCCCTCGAGCATCAGTACTTC	CASSQDPLEHQYF
TRBV9	15	medium-sized	.	TRBJ1-1	TGTGCCAGCAGCGTTTTGACAGAAATAGACACTGAAGCTTTCTTT	CASSVLTEIDTEAFF
TRBV9	13	.	.	TRBJ2-1	TGTGCCAGCAGCGTAGGGCCGGGTAATGAGCAGTTCTTC	CASSVGPGNEQFF
TRBV6-1	14	.	TRBD2	TRBJ2-7	TGTGCCAGCAGTTTGCCGTCTAGCGGGAGCGAGCAGTACTTC	CASSLPSSGSEQYF
TRBV14	14	.	.	TRBJ2-7	TGTGCCAGCAGCCAAGGGCGGCTAGCCTACGAGCAGTACTTC	CASSQGRLAYEQYF
TRBV7-9	14	.	TRBD1	TRBJ1-4	TGTGCCAGCAGCTCCGGGACAGGGCGGGAAAAACTGTTTTTT	CASSSGTGREKLFF
TRBV7-2	13	.	.	TRBJ1-2	TGTGCCAGCAGGAGGACCCGCCAGAACGGCTACACCTTC	CASRRTRQNGYTF
TRBV11-1	15	.	.	TRBJ2-1	TGTGCCAGCAGCTTAAGGTCAGACGAATACAATGAGCAGTTCTTC	CASSLRSDEYNEQFF
TRBV6-5	15	.	TRBD2	TRBJ2-5	TGTGCCAGCAGTGCCATGGGGGGGAGGCAAGAGACCCAGTACTTC	CASSAMGGRQETQYF
TRBV19	11	.	.	TRBJ1-2	TGTGCCAGTAGTAACCGCTATGGCTACACCTTC	CASSNRYGYTF
TRBV18	14	.	.	TRBJ2-1	TGTGCCAGCTCACCACAGCGGGCCAACAATGAGCAGTTCTTC	CASSPQRANNEQFF
TRBV6-5	13	.	.	TRBJ1-4	TGTGCCAGCAGTAGGGCGAGGATAGAAAAACTGTTTTTT	CASSRARIEKLFF
TRBV11-2	16	few	.	TRBJ1-3	TGTGCCAGCAGCTTAGTGCAGGGGATCTCTGGAAACACCATATATTTT	CASSLVQGISGNTIYF
TRBV5-1	17	.	TRBD2	TRBJ2-3	TGCGCCAGCAGCTTGGAGCCTAGCGGGGGCGGAACAGATACGCAGTATTTT	CASSLEPSGGGTDTQYF
TRBV6-5	14	.	TRBD1	TRBJ2-5	TGTGCCAGCAGTAGAGACAGGGGTGGAGAGACCCAGTACTTC	CASSRDRGGETQYF
TRBV20-1	11	.	.	TRBJ1-2	TGCAGTGCTAGAGAAGGGATAGGCTACACCTTC	CSAREGIGYTF
TRBV11-2	13	.	TRBD1	TRBJ2-7	TGTGCCAGCAGCTCAGACAGGGGCTACGAGCAGTACTTC	CASSSDRGYEQYF
TRBV6-1	11	.	TRBD1	TRBJ2-7	TGTGCCAGCCAATACCGGGACAGCGCGTACTTC	CASQYRDSAYF
TRBV6-5	15	.	.	TRBJ2-5	TGTGCCAGCAGTTACTCGATTATGGGGTATGAGACCCAGTACTTC	CASSYSIMGYETQYF
TRBV9	13	.	.	TRBJ2-2	TGTGCCAGCAGCGTAGCTAGTCGGAACGAGCTGTTTTTT	CASSVASRNELFF
TRBV5-1	13	.	TRBD1	TRBJ2-7	TGCGCCAGCAGCCCCAGACAGGGTAGCGAGCAGTACTTC	CASSPRQGSEQYF
TRBV13	16	.	TRBD1	TRBJ2-3	TGTGCCAGCAGCTCCTACAGGGACAGTAGCACAGATACGCAGTATTTT	CASSSYRDSSTDTQYF
TRBV5-1	15	.	TRBD1	TRBJ2-5	TGCGCCAGCAGCCGAGGGGACAGAGACCAAGAGACCCAGTACTTC	CASSRGDRDQETQYF
TRBV11-2	14	.	TRBD1	TRBJ2-7	TGTGCCAGCAGCTCCGACAGGGGCCGGAACGAGCAGTACTTC	CASSSDRGRNEQYF
TRBV7-9	14	.	.	TRBJ1-1	TGTGCCAGCAGCCCGGCAGCAGGGGTCACTGAAGCTTTCTTT	CASSPAAGVTEAFF
TRBV7-9	17	.	TRBD2	TRBJ2-5	TGTGCCAGCAGCCTCGGATCTAGCGGGAGGGTACCAGAGACCCAGTACTTC	CASSLGSSGRVPETQYF
TRBV28	14	.	.	TRBJ2-5	TGTGCCAGCAGTTTATTCCGGGGGCGGGAGACCCAGTACTTC	CASSLFRGRETQYF
TRBV7-9	15	.	TRBD2	TRBJ2-5	TGTGCCAGCAGCTACCGCCGGGGGGGGGAGGAGACCCAGTACTTC	CASSYRRGGEETQYF
TRBV7-2	15	.	.	TRBJ1-4	TGTGCCAGCAGCTTAGCGGTCCGGCGGGGTGAAAAACTGTTTTTT	CASSLAVRRGEKLFF
TRBV19	14	.	.	TRBJ1-5	TGTGCCAGTAGTATTGGGGGGAAGGGTCAGCCCCAGCATTTT	CASSIGGKGQPQHF
TRBV7-9	13	.	.	TRBJ1-3	TGTGCCAGCAGAGGAACAGGCGGAAACACCATATATTTT	CASRGTGGNTIYF
TRBV2	14	.	.	TRBJ2-1	TGTGCCAGCAGTGAAGAGGTCACCAACAATGAGCAGTTCTTC	CASSEEVTNNEQFF
TRBV7-7	15	few	.	TRBJ2-7	TGTGCTAGCAGCTTAGGTTTCGGCGGATCGAACGAGCAGTACTTC	CASSLGFGGSNEQYF
TRBV4-1	16	.	TRBD1	TRBJ2-2	TGCGCCAGCAGCCAATTCGGGACAGCGAACACCGGGGAGCTGTTTTTT	CASSQFGTANTGELFF
TRBV28	14	.	TRBD1	TRBJ2-3	TGTGCCAGCAGATCTACCGGGACAGGGGATACGCAGTATTTT	CASRSTGTGDTQYF
TRBV29-1	12	.	.	TRBJ2-3	TGCAGCGTTGAAGTATTCACAGATACGCAGTATTTT	CSVEVFTDTQYF
TRBV5-4	13	.	.	TRBJ2-5	TGTGCCAGCAGCTTGCCAGGGATAGAGACCCAGTACTTC	CASSLPGIETQYF
TRBV6-4	14	once	TRBD1	TRBJ1-6	TGTGCCAGCAGAGGGACAGGGGCAAATTCACCCCTCCACTTT	CASRGTGANSPLHF
TRBV28	16	.	TRBD1	TRBJ1-3	TGTGCCAGCAGTTCTCAGGGGGCGAATGGTGGAAACACCATATATTTT	CASSSQGANGGNTIYF
TRBV5-1	15	.	.	TRBJ2-5	TGCGCCAGCAGCTCCTCGACTAGGATAGCAGAGACCCAGTACTTC	CASSSSTRIAETQYF
TRBV5-1	15	.	TRBD2	TRBJ2-1	TGCGCCAGCAGCTTGGAGGGACTAGCGGGCAATGAGCAGTTCTTC	CASSLEGLAGNEQFF
TRBV19	14	.	TRBD1	TRBJ1-5	TGTGCCAGTAGTACAACGACAGGGACCCAGCCCCAGCATTTT	CASSTTTGTQPQHF
TRBV19	14	.	.	TRBJ1-3	TGTGCCAGTAGTAACAGGATCACGGGAAACACCATATATTTT	CASSNRITGNTIYF
TRBV6-4	15	.	TRBD2	TRBJ2-3	TGTGCCAGCAGTGACTATGGCGGGAGCTCAGATACGCAGTATTTT	CASSDYGGSSDTQYF
TRBV18	12	few	.	TRBJ2-3	TGTGCCAGCTCGCCCAGCACAGATACGCAGTATTTT	CASSPSTDTQYF
TRBV15	14	.	.	TRBJ2-1	TGTGCCACCTCGGGGCTAGCAGACTACAATGAGCAGTTCTTC	CATSGLADYNEQFF
TRBV5-1	13	.	TRBD1	TRBJ1-1	TGCGCCAGCAGCGAGGGACAGGGAGTTGAAGCTTTCTTT	CASSEGQGVEAFF
TRBV30	12	.	.	TRBJ1-3	TGTGCCTTTAGGGGGGGATGGAACACCATATATTTT	CAFRGGWNTIYF
TRBV5-1	14	.	.	TRBJ1-1	TGCGCCAGCAGCTTGACAGAAAGGCACACTGAAGCTTTCTTT	CASSLTERHTEAFF
TRBV10-3	19	.	TRBD1	TRBJ1-5	TGTGCCATCAGTCCAGGTTTGGGACAGGGGGCTTCAGGCAATCAGCCCCAGCATTTT	CAISPGLGQGASGNQPQHF
TRBV30	15	.	TRBD2	TRBJ2-2	TGTGCCTGGAGTGGAGGAGCGGGGGTTACCGGGGAGCTGTTTTTT	CAWSGGAGVTGELFF
TRBV6-1	13	.	.	TRBJ1-1	TGTGCCAGCTCCCGGGGTGTAGGGACTGAAGCTTTCTTT	CASSRGVGTEAFF
TRBV7-2	15	.	.	TRBJ2-4	TGTGCCAGCAGCTCACCTTCGGCAGGGAGGAACATTCAGTACTTC	CASSSPSAGRNIQYF
TRBV7-9	15	few	TRBD2	TRBJ2-5	TGTGCCAGCAGCGGGGGACTAGCGATCCAAGAGACCCAGTACTTC	CASSGGLAIQETQYF